This is a list of T cell receptor beta chains from one sample in a study of Graves' ophthalmopathy and Graves' hyperthyroidism. Each CDR3 protein gets one entry after TCRdb re-called the multiplex PCR reads with MiXCR. The sample includes over 500,000 distinct CDR3 sequences, around a fifth of them seen just once. Sequenced: peripheral blood. Every receptor here comes from a woman between 18 and 29 years old with stable Graves' hyperthyroidism. Some clones in this sample may be carry-over from other donors' samples. The CDR3 runs from the conserved cysteine through the conserved F or W. The D gene is left open where the match is weak. Size is stated for part of the rows, as once, few or many counts, or as a class when the clone is expanded.

V gene,J gene,clone size,D gene,CDR3 DNA,CDR3 protein
TRBV12-3/TRBV12-4,TRBJ1-2,many,.,TGTGCCACCTCTGAGGGGGAAATTAACTATGGCTACACCTTC,CATSEGEINYGYTF
TRBV12-3/TRBV12-4,TRBJ2-4,many,TRBD1,TGTGCCAGCAGTTTTAACCCAGGGACAGGGGAAGACATTCAGTACTTC,CASSFNPGTGEDIQYF
TRBV6-1,TRBJ1-3,many,.,TGTGCCAGCGGGATGGGGGGCCGCGGAAACACCATATATTTT,CASGMGGRGNTIYF
TRBV28,TRBJ2-5,.,.,TGTGCCAGCAGTTTCGGAGTGGAGGGGGAGTACCAAGATACCCAGTACTTC,CASSFGVEGEYQDTQYF
TRBV11-2,TRBJ1-2,many,.,TGTGCCAGCAGCCCCCAAACCGGGACACCGCAAACACTTAACTATGGCTACACCTTC,CASSPQTGTPQTLNYGYTF
TRBV15,TRBJ2-4,many,.,TGTGCCACCAGCAGAGATTTCGGCTCTCAAGACATACGAGCCAAAAACATTCAGTACTTC,CATSRDFGSQDIRAKNIQYF
TRBV28,TRBJ2-7,.,TRBD1,TGTGCCAGCAGTCCGTCGGGACAGATATCCTACGAGCAGTACTTC,CASSPSGQISYEQYF
TRBV28,TRBJ2-3,.,.,TGTGCCAGCAAGTTTGAGGCGGACAGTTTCTCTAGCACAGATACGCAGTATTTT,CASKFEADSFSSTDTQYF
TRBV7-2,TRBJ1-6,many,TRBD1,TGTGCCAGCAGCTTAGCGACAGGGAATAATTCACCCCTCCACTTT,CASSLATGNNSPLHF
TRBV9,TRBJ2-3,many,TRBD2,TGTGCCAGCAGCCCCTCTAGCGGTACGCAGTATTTT,CASSPSSGTQYF
TRBV20-1,TRBJ2-7,many,.,TGCAGTGCTTTAGTGGCAAGCTACGAGCAGTACTTC,CSALVASYEQYF
TRBV12-3/TRBV12-4,TRBJ2-7,.,.,TGTGCCACCTCACATGCTGGGTCACTCCCATTTGAGCAGTACTTC,CATSHAGSLPFEQYF